These 3 T cell receptor beta chains originate from one sample sequenced in a study of shared clonotypes between healthy human individuals. The protocol was immunoSEQ multiplex PCR, while the TCRdb copy is restricted to in-frame clones and leaves out a portion. Counted here are approximately 2.3 million clones, 85% to 95% occurring once; the ten biggest clones make up 0.35% to 0.5%. Sequenced: naive CD4+ T cells from PBMCs. The subset was: CD45RA+ positively selected. These receptors were taken from a man aged 18 to 29 in good health. Some clones in this sample may be carry-over from other donors' samples.

As to this clone: The sample has other DNA sequences that encode this CDR3 too. V is TRBV18 and J is TRBJ2-7; tentative D call: TRBD1 (7 bases). The CDR3 consists of 14 residues. Germline loops: CDR1 KGHSH, CDR2 LQKENI. V lost 6 bases and J lost 0, with 12 bases in between. The CDR3 region has the DNA TGTGCCAGCTCCAGGGGGGCAAGCTCCTACGAGCAGTACTTC. It specifies CASSRGASSYEQYF.

The chain links TRBV4-2 to TRBJ2-4, with a possible D match to TRBD1 (6 bases). CDR1 and CDR2 (germline): LGHNA, YNFKEQ. CDR3 length: 15 amino acids. The V gene lost 0 bases and the J gene lost 5 bases, with 11 bases spanning the gap. Here the CDR3 reads CASSQDWRQENIQYF. The CDR3 DNA follows: TGTGCCAGCAGCCAAGATTGGAGACAGGAAAACATTCAGTACTTC.

This clone was seen a single time. The CDR3 loop is CASSWRGPGTEAFF. DNA for the CDR3: TGTGCCAGCAGCTGGAGGGGGCCGGGGACTGAAGCTTTCTTT. The rearrangement uses TRBV5-6 and TRBJ1-1; 7 bases are a match to TRBD1. The V and J ends lost 3 bases and 5 bases, in that order; junction bases with no gene match: 7. Looked up from germline, CDR1 is SGHDT and CDR2 is YYEEEE. CDR3 length equals 14 residues.